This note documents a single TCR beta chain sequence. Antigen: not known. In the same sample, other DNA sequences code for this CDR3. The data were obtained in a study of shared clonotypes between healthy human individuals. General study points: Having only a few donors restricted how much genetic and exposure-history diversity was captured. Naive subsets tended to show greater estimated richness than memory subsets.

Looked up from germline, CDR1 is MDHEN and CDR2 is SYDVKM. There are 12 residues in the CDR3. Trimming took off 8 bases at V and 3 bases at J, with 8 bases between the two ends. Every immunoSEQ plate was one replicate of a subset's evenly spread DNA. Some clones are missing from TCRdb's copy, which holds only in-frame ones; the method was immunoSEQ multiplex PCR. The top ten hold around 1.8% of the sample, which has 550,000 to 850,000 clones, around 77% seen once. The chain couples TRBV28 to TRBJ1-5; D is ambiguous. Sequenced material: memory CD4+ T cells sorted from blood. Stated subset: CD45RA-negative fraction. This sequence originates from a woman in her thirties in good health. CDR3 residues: CASRDSNQPQHF. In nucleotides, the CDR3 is TGTGCCAGCCGCGACTCCAATCAGCCCCAGCATTTT.